The 24 T cell receptor beta chains reported below all come from one sample, sequenced in a study of T cell repertoires in cytomegalovirus infection. TCRdb reprocessed the reads with MiXCR, giving one entry per CDR3 protein. The sample has some 940,000 distinct CDR3 sequences; around 32% are singletons. The antigens of these receptors remain unknown. Sequencing used cultured CD8+ T cells from PBMCs, obtained from culture after CMV antigen stimulation. Receptors originate from a human donor in good health (CMV status not recorded). Some clones in this sample may be carry-over from other donors' samples.

In its sample, this clonotype was seen a few times. The rearrangement joins TRBV6-6 to TRBJ2-1; 7 bases fit TRBD2. Germline V lookup: CDR1 MNHNY, CDR2 SVGAGI (reference sequence). The CDR3 runs to 13 residues. V dropped 6 bases and J dropped 7; count of bases not matched to a gene: 6. The CDR3 nucleotides read TGTGCCAGCAGATCGCCCGGGGGGAATGAGCAGTTCTTC. This encodes CASRSPGGNEQFF.

This chain joins TRBV3-1 and TRBJ1-6; D gene unclear. Germline assignment: CDR1 LGHDT and CDR2 YNNKEL (reference sequence). The CDR3 runs 17 residues. Trimming removed 1 base at V and 0 bases at J, with 10 bases between. For the CDR3, the DNA is TGTGCCAGCAGCCAAGGGATCCTGAGCTCCTATAATTCACCCCTCCACTTT. Protein: CASSQGILSSYNSPLHF.

The table lists this clonotype with many counts. The gene calls are TRBV7-8 and TRBJ1-2; 7 nucleotides match TRBD1. The V segment lost 5 bases and the J segment 3 bases; nucleotides outside the gene matches: 12. The length of the CDR3 is 16 residues. Germline lookup yields CDR1 SGHVS and CDR2 FQNEAQ. CDR3 sequence (DNA): TGTGCCAGCAGCCCAAGAAGCGACAGGGTTCACTATGGCTACACCTTC. Translated: CASSPRSDRVHYGYTF.

This clonotype was detected a few times. This chain uses TRBV6-6 with TRBJ2-3, with 9 bases lining up with TRBD1. The CDR3 is 17 amino acids. V lost 6 bases and J lost 2; bases outside the gene matches: 12. Germline V gene lookup returns CDR1 MNHNY and CDR2 SVGAGI (reference sequence). The CDR3 sequence is CASSSPRTGDDTDTQYF. The CDR3 region has the DNA TGTGCCAGCAGCTCTCCTCGGACAGGGGATGACACAGATACGCAGTATTTT.

The V gene is TRBV5-5, the J gene TRBJ2-2; TRBD1 matches 7 bases. The V gene's germline CDR1 is SGHKS and CDR2 YYEKEE (reference sequence). The CDR3 runs to 14 residues. J lost 8 bases, V lost 2 bases, and 6 bases had no gene match. The CDR3 sequence: CASSFEGANGELFF. CDR3 nucleotide sequence: TGTGCCAGCAGCTTCGAGGGGGCCAATGGGGAGCTGTTTTTT.

The chain recombines TRBV24-1 with TRBJ2-3, with 9 bases matching TRBD1. The V gene's germline CDR1 is KGHDR and CDR2 SFDVKD. Losses at the gene ends were 4 bases for V and 3 bases for J; bases not matched to a gene: 7. This CDR3 comprises 16 residues. The CDR3 bases are TGTGCCACCAGTGACTTTGACAGGGGGGAAACAGATACGCAGTATTTT. Translation: CATSDFDRGETDTQYF.

The rearrangement joins TRBV5-1 to TRBJ1-4; TRBD1 agrees at 12 bases. The ends lost 3 bases at V and 2 bases at J; junction bases unmatched: 8. Germline loops: CDR1 SGHRS, CDR2 YFSETQ. This CDR3 region has 18 residues. CDR3 sequence reads: CASSSPPGQGATNEKLFF. The CDR3 DNA sequence: TGCGCCAGCAGCTCTCCTCCGGGACAGGGGGCTACTAATGAAAAACTGTTTTTT.

V usage is TRBV10-3 and J usage is TRBJ2-7, with 7 positions matching TRBD2. Germline CDR1 ENHRY, CDR2 SYGVKD. The length of the CDR3 is 15 residues. V shed 0 bases and J 1 base; nucleotides not matched to a gene: 3. The CDR3 region is CAISESQGGSYEQYF. The CDR3 region has the DNA TGTGCCATCAGTGAGTCCCAGGGAGGGTCCTACGAGCAGTACTTC.

The sample holds a few counts of this clonotype. The chain carries TRBV6-8 and TRBJ2-5, with 9 bases identical to TRBD1. This CDR3 contains 14 residues. Unmatched junction bases numbered 4, after V lost 4 bases and J lost 4 bases. Germline values: CDR1 MNHGY, CDR2 SAAAGT. This CDR3 reads CASSSGTGRETQYF. As DNA, the CDR3 is TGTGCCAGCAGTTCTGGGACAGGGCGAGAGACCCAGTACTTC.

This clonotype was seen more than once but under ten times. This chain joins TRBV23-1 and TRBJ2-7; D possibly uses TRBD1 or TRBD2 (5 bases each). TRBV23-1 qualifies as an ORF whose function is uncertain. This CDR3 has 16 residues. V gave up 3 bases and J gave up 0 bases, with 15 bases separating them. Written as DNA, the CDR3 is TGCGCCAGCAGTCACTACGAGGGGACGAGCTCCTACGAGCAGTACGTC. Amino acid sequence: CASSHYEGTSSYEQYV.

CDR3 in DNA: TGTGCCAGCAGTATCGGTGGACAGGGGGCAAGGGGGCCCCAGCATTTT. Translation: CASSIGGQGARGPQHF. The chain links TRBV12-3 or TRBV12-4 to TRBJ1-5; the match to TRBD1 covers 11 bases. Unmatched junction bases numbered 12, after V lost 5 bases and J lost 9 bases. The CDR3 totals 16 residues.

For this clonotype: A much larger clone sits a single nucleotide away, making a read error possible. This rearrangement joins TRBV7-2 to TRBJ2-7; 7 bases align to TRBD2. Germline V lookup: CDR1 SGHTA, CDR2 FQGNSA. CDR3 size: 17 residues. V shed 5 bases, J shed 2 bases, and the junction held 15 bases outside the gene matches. The CDR3 protein is CASSPRLASPCPYEQYV. In nucleotides, the CDR3 is TGTGCCAGCAGCCCCCGACTAGCCTCGCCATGTCCCTACGAGCAGTACGTC.

A few counts support this clonotype. V is TRBV6-1 and J is TRBJ2-1, with TRBD1 identical over 10 bases. Unmatched junction bases numbered 7, after V lost 4 bases and J lost 4 bases. This CDR3 has 16 amino acids. Germline values: CDR1 MNHNS, CDR2 SASEGT. The DNA of the CDR3 is TGTGCCAGCAGTGTCCTGACAGGGGGCCCTTACAATGAGCAGTTCTTC. Amino acids: CASSVLTGGPYNEQFF.

This clonotype came up a few times. This chain connects TRBV6-2 or TRBV6-3 to TRBJ2-2; the D is unclear. The CDR3 length is 17 residues. Germline lookup yields CDR1 MNHEY and CDR2 SVGEGT. Trimming removed 0 bases from V and 0 bases from J, with 11 bases in between. The CDR3: CASSYSTWLANTGELFF. The CDR3, as DNA: TGTGCCAGCAGTTACTCCACCTGGCTGGCGAACACCGGGGAGCTGTTTTTT.

V gene TRBV19 combines with J gene TRBJ1-1; TRBD1 is a possible D gene (5 bases). CDR1 and CDR2 from the germline V gene are LNHDA and SQIVND (reference sequence). CDR3 length: 14 residues. V shed 4 bases and J shed 7 bases, with 16 bases lying between them. CDR3 in DNA: TGTGCCAGTAGTACCCAGGGTTCTCGTAATGAAGCTTTCTTT. It yields the protein CASSTQGSRNEAFF.

In this sample, this clonotype turned up a few times. V gene TRBV20-1 combines with J gene TRBJ2-2; D not certain. This CDR3 has 16 amino acids. V lost 5 bases and J lost 4, with 20 bases in between. CDR1 DFQATT and CDR2 SNEGSKA come from the germline V gene (reference sequence). DNA of the CDR3: TGCAGTGCTGCCCCTCCCGTATTATATGGCACCGGGGAGCTGTTTTTT. Amino acid sequence: CSAAPPVLYGTGELFF.

This clonotype was seen only a few times. This chain joins TRBV6-1 and TRBJ1-4, with D unresolved. This CDR3 is built from 15 residues. Germline CDR1 is MNHNS and CDR2 is SASEGT. V gave up 0 bases and J gave up 8 bases, with 13 bases separating them. The CDR3 sequence is CASSEARGSAEKLFF. The DNA of the CDR3 is TGTGCCAGCAGTGAAGCGAGAGGATCCGCGGAAAAACTGTTTTTT.

The V gene is TRBV19, the J gene TRBJ1-2; 9 bases fit TRBD1. The CDR3 covers 14 residues. The J segment lost 7 bases and the V segment lost 3 bases, leaving 6 bases of the junction unmatched. Germline V gene data show CDR1 as LNHDA and CDR2 as SQIVND (reference sequence). The chain's CDR3 is CASSMTGGASGYTF. CDR3 nucleotides: TGTGCCAGTAGTATGACAGGGGGAGCCTCTGGCTACACCTTC.

The genes are TRBV15 and TRBJ2-2; D may match TRBD1 or TRBD2 (5 bases each). Germline CDR1 LNHNV, CDR2 YYDKDF (reference sequence). This CDR3 is 12 amino acids long. Trimming removed 7 bases at V and 5 bases at J, with 8 bases between. The CDR3 loop is CATKGTTGELFF. Written as DNA, the CDR3 is TGTGCCACCAAGGGGACGACCGGGGAGCTGTTTTTT.

This clonotype was detected only a few times. The chain carries TRBV7-9 and TRBJ1-1; D is unclear. The germline CDR1 and CDR2 sequences are SEHNR and FQNEAQ (reference sequence). CDR3 length equals 13 residues. V dropped 5 bases and J dropped 6 bases, with 13 bases sitting between them. For the CDR3, the DNA is TGTGCCAGCAGCCAGAGTTGGGGTTCTGAAGCTTTCTTT. Encoded protein: CASSQSWGSEAFF. The full variable domain, with the rest looked up from reference TRBV7-9 and TRBJ1-1, is DTGVSQNPRHKITKRGQNVTFRCDPISEHNRLYWYRQTLGQGPEFLTYFQNEAQLEKSRLLSDRFSAERPKGSFSTLEIQRTEQGDSAMYLCASSQSWGSEAFFGQGTRLTVV.

This clonotype was seen repeatedly, ten times or more. Just one base apart from a much larger clone, this may be a read error. The chain couples TRBV6-2 or TRBV6-3 to TRBJ2-2; D gene uncertain. The germline V gene encodes CDR1 MNHEY and CDR2 SVGEGT. This CDR3 comprises 12 residues. The V end lost 1 base, the J end lost 5 bases, and 2 bases lay between the germline ends. CDR3 sequence: CASSYWTGELFF. The CDR3 bases are TGTGCCAGCAGTTACTGGACCGGGGAGCTGTTTTTT.

In its sample, this clonotype was seen a few times. This sequence joins TRBV29-1 and TRBJ2-5; 10 bases fit TRBD1. Trimming took 3 bases from V and 2 from J; bases not matched to a gene: 15. Germline loops: CDR1 SQVTM, CDR2 ANQGSEA. This CDR3 contains 18 residues. The CDR3 spells CSVEGRTGGSEPQETQYF. Written as DNA, the CDR3 is TGCAGCGTTGAGGGGCGGACAGGGGGTTCAGAACCGCAAGAGACCCAGTACTTC.

This clonotype was found once. This rearrangement joins TRBV28 to TRBJ1-3; 9 positions agree with TRBD1. CDR3 length equals 15 residues. J was trimmed by 0 bases and V by 6 bases; bases with no gene match: 3. Per germline, CDR1 MDHEN and CDR2 SYDVKM. In DNA, the CDR3 is TGTGCCAGCAGCGGGACAGGGCGCTCTGGAAACACCATATATTTT. Its translation: CASSGTGRSGNTIYF.

The rearrangement joins TRBV15 to TRBJ1-1, with D unresolved. The V gene's germline CDR1 is LNHNV and CDR2 YYDKDF (reference sequence). The V and J ends lost 4 bases and 2 bases respectively, with 14 bases between them. The CDR3 totals 15 residues. This CDR3 reads CATSKLTLRNTEAFF. For the CDR3, the DNA is TGTGCCACCAGCAAATTGACCCTTAGAAACACTGAAGCTTTCTTT. The full variable domain, its missing parts supplied by reference TRBV15 and TRBJ1-1, is DAMVIQNPRYQVTQFGKPVTLSCSQTLNHNVMYWYQQKSSQAPKLLFHYYDKDFNNEADTPDNFQSRRPNTSFCFLDIRSPGLGDTAMYLCATSKLTLRNTEAFFGQGTRLTVV.